A single sample is the source of the 3 T cell receptor beta chains below, sequenced in a study of human T cells and chemical hapten exposure. Time point here: pre-sensitization, week 0. Treatment noted: therapeutic diphenylcyclopropenone sensitization with weekly scalp DPC. In TCRdb, the RACE reads were re-called with MiXCR into one record per CDR3 protein. The repertoire holds fewer than 70,000 distinct CDR3 sequences, with approximately 11% as singletons. The specimen was whole blood, collected in connection with sensitization to the hapten diphenylcyclopropenone (DPC). The receptors derive from a woman between 45 and 65 years old with alopecia areata. Some clones in this sample may be carry-over from other donors' samples.

This clonotype was observed at least ten times. The V call is TRBV29-1, the J call TRBJ1-1; unclear D gene. Trimming stripped 2 bases from V and 0 bases from J, with 7 bases between. The germline CDR1 and CDR2 sequences are SQVTM and ANQGSEA. The CDR3 totals 13 residues. The CDR3: CSVEWSVNTEAFF. Here the CDR3 DNA reads TGCAGCGTTGAATGGTCAGTGAACACTGAAGCTTTCTTT.

This clonotype was observed a few times. V and J are TRBV28 and TRBJ2-5; D gene unclear. This CDR3 contains 15 residues. In germline, CDR1 is MDHEN, CDR2 SYDVKM. Between the trimmed V and J ends, which lost 4 bases and 5 bases, there was a span of 17 bases. CDR3 coding DNA: TGTGCCAGCAGTTCACCCGGCGGCCCGTCCGAGACCCAGTACTTC. This codes for CASSSPGGPSETQYF.

This clonotype was seen many times. Here the CDR3 DNA reads TGTGCCAGCAGCGTAGGCCACAGGACTAGCACAGATACGCAGTATTTT. It yields the protein CASSVGHRTSTDTQYF. The V call is TRBV9, the J call TRBJ2-3; either TRBD1 or TRBD2 may supply D (5 bases each). From germline, CDR1 is SGDLS and CDR2 YYNGEE. The V and J ends lost 0 bases and 0 bases respectively, with 11 bases between them. The CDR3 has 16 amino acids.